The 9 T cell receptor beta chains listed next were all sequenced from one sample in a study of blood T cell repertoires in COVID-19. Some clones are missing from TCRdb's copy, which holds only in-frame ones; the method was immunoSEQ multiplex PCR. The table lists 200,000 to 300,000 clones, 75% to 85% of them singletons. The specimen sequenced was peripheral blood. The receptors stem from a man aged 45-60 years with COVID-19, enrolled during active disease.

This chain connects TRBV29-1 to TRBJ2-1; D not resolved. V was shortened by 4 bases and J by 5 bases, with 18 bases between the two germline ends. The germline CDR1 and CDR2 sequences are SQVTM and ANQGSEA. The CDR3 length is 15 residues. The CDR3 spells CSVAPFSGTNNEQFF. The CDR3 DNA is TGCAGCGTTGCCCCTTTCTCCGGTACGAACAATGAGCAGTTCTTC.

The chain has TRBV30 and TRBJ1-2, with D possibly matching TRBD1 (6 bases). The CDR3 has 14 amino acids. Trimming shortened V by 2 bases and J by 3 bases, and 13 bases separated the two germline ends. Germline lookup yields CDR1 GTSNPN and CDR2 SVGIG (reference sequence). CDR3 protein: CAWSRPNRDYGYTF. In nucleotides, the CDR3 is TGTGCCTGGAGTCGCCCGAACAGGGACTATGGCTACACCTTC.

The chain combines TRBV3-1 (or the pseudogene TRBV3-2) with TRBJ2-5, with 7 bases aligning to TRBD2. Germline V gene sequence: CDR1 LGHDT, CDR2 YNNKEL (reference sequence). The CDR3 consists of 16 residues. V shed 4 bases and J 4 bases; nucleotides not matched to a gene: 12. The CDR3 protein is CASSPPPGGTTETQYF. CDR3 nucleotide sequence: TGTGCCAGCAGCCCCCCTCCGGGAGGAACGACAGAGACCCAGTACTTC.

This clone came up once. This chain uses TRBV24-1 with TRBJ2-3, with 7 bases that match TRBD2. Trimming took 4 bases from V and 6 from J; bases not matched to a gene: 9. This CDR3 has 15 residues. CDR1 is KGHDR, CDR2 SFDVKD, per germline. In DNA, the CDR3 is TGTGCCACCAGTGAAGCGGGACGAGGTAGCGATACGCAGTATTTT. Encoded protein: CATSEAGRGSDTQYF.

V is TRBV11-3 and J is TRBJ2-1; 7 bases are shared with TRBD2. The CDR3 consists of 17 residues. Trimming took 5 bases from V and 9 from J; bases not matched to a gene: 19. Germline CDR1 is SGHNT and CDR2 is YENEEA. The CDR3 loop is CASSLNPGAGVLAEQFF. The CDR3 nucleotides read TGTGCCAGCAGCCTCAACCCCGGGGCGGGGGTGCTCGCTGAGCAGTTCTTC.

This clone has a handful of counts. The CDR3 sequence is CASAAGPETGNTIYF. CDR3 DNA sequence: TGTGCTAGTGCTGCTGGGCCGGAAACTGGAAACACCATATATTTT. The V and J genes are TRBV12-5 and TRBJ1-3; D gene unclear. V was pared by 7 bases and J by 2 bases, with 15 bases between. The CDR3 is 15 amino acids. In germline, CDR1 is LGHNT, CDR2 FRNRAP.

The chain carries TRBV5-1 and TRBJ1-1, with 8 bases matching TRBD1. The junction had 5 bases not matched to a gene; V was cut back by 5 bases and J by 5 bases. The germline V gene encodes CDR1 SGHRS and CDR2 YFSETQ. The CDR3 contains 13 residues. The CDR3 protein is CASRAGGRTEAFF. The CDR3 nucleotides are TGCGCCAGCAGGGCAGGGGGCCGGACTGAAGCTTTCTTT.

This rearrangement joins TRBV11-1 to TRBJ2-7, with a possible D match to TRBD1 (5 bases). Between the trimmed V and J ends, which lost 3 bases and 2 bases, there was a span of 8 bases. The CDR3 has 13 residues. The germline gives CDR1 SGHAT, CDR2 FQDESV (reference sequence). The CDR3 is CASSFDSPYEQYF. The CDR3 DNA reads TGTGCCAGCAGCTTTGACAGCCCCTACGAGCAGTACTTC.

The chain employs TRBV14 and TRBJ2-2; D unclear. With 0 bases removed from V and 0 bases from J, the gap between germline ends came to 11 bases. The CDR3 covers 17 residues. CDR1 SGHDN and CDR2 FVKESK come from the germline V gene. The CDR3 nucleotides are TGTGCCAGCAGCCAAGATGTTTCGAGAGCGAACACCGGGGAGCTGTTTTTT. It encodes CASSQDVSRANTGELFF.